One sample yielded the 15 T cell receptor beta chains listed below, sequenced in a study of cytomegalovirus exposure and HLA in healthy donors. Produced via immunoSEQ multiplex PCR; TCRdb's table is partial and in-frame only. The sample has 90,000 to 110,000 clones, roughly 86% seen once; the top ten hold more than 2%. The sample taken for sequencing was PBMCs. These receptors all come from a woman between 18 and 30 years old in good health and CMV-seronegative.

V gene TRBV5-6 combines with J gene TRBJ2-1; 13 bases agree with TRBD2. V shed 4 bases and J 12 bases; nucleotides not matched to a gene: 7. Germline assignment: CDR1 SGHDT and CDR2 YYEEEE. CDR3 length: 14 residues. The CDR3 DNA is TGTGCCAGCAGCGTCGGGACTAGCGGGATCGGGCAGTTCTTC. Protein: CASSVGTSGIGQFF.

The CDR3 region is CASRTSGLGTDTQYF. CDR3 DNA sequence: TGTGCCAGCAGGACCTCGGGACTCGGCACAGATACGCAGTATTTT. This sequence joins TRBV2 and TRBJ2-3, with a tentative D call TRBD2 (6 bases). V lost 6 bases and J lost 1, with 14 bases in between. CDR3 length: 15 residues. Germline loops: CDR1 SNHLY, CDR2 FYNNEI.

This chain links TRBV6-5 with TRBJ1-5; perhaps TRBD1 as D (5 bases). The CDR3 has 15 residues. Trimming removed 5 bases from V and 5 bases from J, with 16 bases in between. Germline-derived CDR1 and CDR2 are MNHEY and SVGAGI. CDR3 in amino acids: CASSHPGGGYQPQHF. The DNA for the CDR3 is TGTGCCAGCAGTCACCCCGGGGGAGGGTATCAGCCCCAGCATTTT.

This clone was recorded a few times. The chain is built from TRBV7-9 and TRBJ2-1; TRBD1 might be the D (6 bases). This CDR3 is 12 amino acids long. V lost 6 bases and J 5 bases, leaving 8 bases between the germline ends. Germline lookup yields CDR1 SEHNR and CDR2 FQNEAQ (reference sequence). CDR3 loop: CASRQGNNEQFF. The CDR3 DNA follows: TGTGCCAGCAGGCAGGGGAACAATGAGCAGTTCTTC.

This clone has only one observation. The chain joins TRBV13 to TRBJ2-1, with D perhaps matching TRBD2 (5 bases). The ends were cut back, 10 bases at V and 6 bases at J, with 13 bases in the middle. Germline V gives CDR1 PRHDT, CDR2 FYEKMQ (reference sequence). There are 12 residues in the CDR3. For the CDR3, the DNA is TGTGCCACCAAGGGAGCGGCCAATGAGCAGTTCTTC. The encoded protein is CATKGAANEQFF.

The rearrangement links TRBV28 to TRBJ1-1, with 12 nucleotides matching TRBD1. The CDR3 covers 17 residues. J was trimmed by 6 bases and V by 5 bases; bases with no gene match: 13. Germline CDR1 is MDHEN and CDR2 is SYDVKM. CDR3 region: CASSLVGDRGRPAEAFF. DNA of the CDR3: TGTGCCAGCAGTCTAGTAGGGGACAGGGGGCGCCCGGCTGAAGCTTTCTTT.

The chain joins TRBV27 to TRBJ1-2; maybe TRBD1 (5 bases). This CDR3 has 13 residues. Germline CDR1 and CDR2: MNHEY and SMNVEV (reference sequence). Between the trimmed V and J ends, which lost 2 bases and 6 bases, there was a span of 10 bases. CDR3 residues: CASSLGSGDGYTF. CDR3 bases: TGTGCCAGCAGTTTAGGGTCGGGGGATGGCTACACCTTC.

This clone has just one count. The chain combines TRBV4-1 with TRBJ2-1; the match to TRBD2 covers 7 bases. The CDR3 runs 15 residues. Germline CDR1 and CDR2: MGHRA and YSYEKL. Losses at the gene ends were 3 bases for V and 4 bases for J; bases not matched to a gene: 6. The CDR3 nucleotides read TGCGCCAGCAGCCATAGTCTGGGGGGGTACAATGAGCAGTTCTTC. Its protein is CASSHSLGGYNEQFF.

This clone was detected only once. The J gene is TRBJ2-5, the V gene TRBV20-1, with a possible D match to TRBD2 (5 bases). There are 11 residues in the CDR3. Germline lookup yields CDR1 DFQATT and CDR2 SNEGSKA (reference sequence). The CDR3 loop is CSLAHRETQYF. In DNA form, the CDR3 reads TGCAGCCTAGCACACCGGGAGACCCAGTACTTC.

The chain recombines TRBV2 with TRBJ1-5; TRBD1 agrees at 9 bases. V gave up 4 bases and J gave up 2 bases; unmatched junction bases: 0. The germline V gene encodes CDR1 SNHLY and CDR2 FYNNEI. The CDR3 is 14 residues long. In nucleotides, the CDR3 is TGTGCCAGCAGTGGGACAGGGGGCAATCAGCCCCAGCATTTT. As protein: CASSGTGGNQPQHF.

The genes are TRBV28 and TRBJ2-1; 11 bases are a match to TRBD1. CDR1 is MDHEN, CDR2 SYDVKM, per germline. Losses at the gene ends were 7 bases for V and 6 bases for J; bases not matched to a gene: 11. This CDR3 spans 16 amino acids. CDR3 amino acids: CASNQWWDRGSNEQFF. CDR3 sequence (DNA): TGTGCCAGCAATCAGTGGTGGGACAGGGGGAGCAATGAGCAGTTCTTC.

This clone was counted only a few times. The rearrangement uses TRBV13 and TRBJ1-6; 7 positions match TRBD1. With 6 bases clipped from V and 9 bases from J, the junction kept 8 bases outside the gene matches. This CDR3 contains 14 residues. Germline V gene sequence: CDR1 PRHDT, CDR2 FYEKMQ (reference sequence). This CDR3 reads CASSPQGGGSPLHF. As DNA, the CDR3 is TGTGCCAGCAGTCCGCAGGGGGGAGGTTCACCCCTCCACTTT.

The rearrangement joins TRBV7-9 to TRBJ2-2; D gene uncertain. With 4 bases removed from V and 1 base from J, the gap between germline ends came to 7 bases. The length of the CDR3 is 14 residues. From germline, CDR1 is SEHNR and CDR2 FQNEAQ (reference sequence). CDR3 region: CASSWAKNTGELFF. The CDR3 DNA sequence: TGTGCCAGCAGCTGGGCAAAGAACACCGGGGAGCTGTTTTTT.

The chain joins TRBV30 to TRBJ2-1; 9 nucleotides align to TRBD1. V lost 2 bases, J lost 5 bases, and 7 bases stayed unmatched. The CDR3 loop spans 15 amino acids. Germline lookup yields CDR1 GTSNPN and CDR2 SVGIG (reference sequence). The CDR3 is CAWSPGQGPNNEQFF. CDR3 bases: TGTGCCTGGAGTCCCGGACAGGGGCCTAACAATGAGCAGTTCTTC.

This chain's CDR3 is CASSPRGHNSPLHF. CDR3 sequence (DNA): TGTGCCAGCAGTCCCCGAGGCCATAATTCACCCCTCCACTTT. The V call is TRBV6-5, the J call TRBJ1-6; D unresolved. Between the trimmed V and J ends, which lost 5 bases and 5 bases, there was a span of 10 bases. Germline CDR1 and CDR2: MNHEY and SVGAGI. The CDR3 runs to 14 residues.